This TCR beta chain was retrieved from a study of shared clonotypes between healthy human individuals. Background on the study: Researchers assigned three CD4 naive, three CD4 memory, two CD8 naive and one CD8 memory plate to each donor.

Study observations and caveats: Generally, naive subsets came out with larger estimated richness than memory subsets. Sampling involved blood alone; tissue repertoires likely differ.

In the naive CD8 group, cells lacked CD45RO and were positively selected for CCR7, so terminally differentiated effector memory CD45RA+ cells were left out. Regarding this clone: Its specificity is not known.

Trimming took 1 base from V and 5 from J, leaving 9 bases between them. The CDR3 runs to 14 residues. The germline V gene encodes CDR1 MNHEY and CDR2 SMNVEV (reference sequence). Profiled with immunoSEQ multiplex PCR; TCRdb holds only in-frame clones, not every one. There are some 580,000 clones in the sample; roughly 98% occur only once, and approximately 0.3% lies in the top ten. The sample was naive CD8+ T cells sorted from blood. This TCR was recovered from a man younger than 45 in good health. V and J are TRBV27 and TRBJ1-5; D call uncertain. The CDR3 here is CASSLWIGDQPQHF. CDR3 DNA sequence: TGTGCCAGCAGTTTATGGATCGGCGATCAGCCCCAGCATTTT.